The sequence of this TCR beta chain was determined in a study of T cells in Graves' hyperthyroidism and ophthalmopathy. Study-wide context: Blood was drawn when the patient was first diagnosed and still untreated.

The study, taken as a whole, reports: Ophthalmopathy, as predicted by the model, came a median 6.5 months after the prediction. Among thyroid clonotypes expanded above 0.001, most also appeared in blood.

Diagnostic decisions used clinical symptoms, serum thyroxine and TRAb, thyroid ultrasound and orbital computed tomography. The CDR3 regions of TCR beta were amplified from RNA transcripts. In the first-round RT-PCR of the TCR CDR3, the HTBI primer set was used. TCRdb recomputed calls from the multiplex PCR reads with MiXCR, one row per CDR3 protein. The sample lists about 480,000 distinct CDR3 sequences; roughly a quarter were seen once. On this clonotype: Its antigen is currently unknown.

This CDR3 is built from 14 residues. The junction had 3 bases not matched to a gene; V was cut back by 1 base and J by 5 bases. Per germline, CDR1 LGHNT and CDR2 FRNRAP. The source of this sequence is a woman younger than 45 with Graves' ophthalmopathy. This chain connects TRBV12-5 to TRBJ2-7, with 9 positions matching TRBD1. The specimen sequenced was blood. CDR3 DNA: TGTGCTAGTGGTTTGGCCGGGACAGGGAACGAGCAGTACTTC. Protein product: CASGLAGTGNEQYF.